The following is a TCR beta chain sequence with its context. The junction and the germline gene differ at one end; a read error may be behind it. This entry is derived from a study of blood T cell repertoires in COVID-19. Overall study: From the United States, Italy and Spain came samples of acute and convalescent COVID-19. In each case, the material was cDNA or gDNA derived from T cells, B-cell-depleted T cells, or PBMCs.

Self-reported history from a screening survey and questionnaire set each donor's cohort. Either two negative PCRs, clearance, or symptom resolution qualified Cohort 3 donors as recovered. The method was immunoSEQ multiplex PCR; TCRdb's version includes in-frame clones alone and lacks a portion of them. The sample has around 180,000 clones, more than 70% seen once. Germline lookup yields CDR1 GTSNPN and CDR2 SVGIG (reference sequence). CDR3 length: 11 residues. This receptor was taken from a woman aged 25 to 45 who had recovered from COVID-19. Material: PBMCs or T cells enriched from blood (not recorded which). V and J are TRBV30 and TRBJ2-7; 8 bases map to TRBD1. Here the CDR3 reads CAWRDTGTGDF. The CDR3 DNA reads as TGTGCCTGGAGAGATACTGGGACAGGAGATTTC.